The clone carrying this T cell receptor beta chain showed up many times. This CDR3 spans 17 amino acids. Trimming took 5 bases from V and 1 from J, leaving 20 bases between them. Unique molecular identifiers were present on cDNA, and template switching added a universal primer site. TCRdb passed the 5' RACE reads through MiXCR, listing each CDR3 protein once. This sample has 120,000 to 150,000 distinct CDR3 sequences, with 3% to 4.5% found just once. This entry is derived from a study of identical twins. The chain carries TRBV12-3 or TRBV12-4 and TRBJ1-1; TRBD1 might be the D (6 bases). Material: memory T cells sorted from blood. The TCR was taken from a man aged 18 to 29 in good health. CDR3 nucleotide sequence: TGTGCCAGCAGTCTCCGTAGGAGTTTAGGGGGGAACACTGAAGCTTTCTTT. Translating it yields CASSLRRSLGGNTEAFF.